Reported below is one TCR beta chain. The data stem from a study of CD8 T cells in Susac syndrome. The T cells that were sequenced for TCR beta were CD8+ and CD4+ cells from blood. RNA totalling about 0.45 to 1 ug underwent reverse transcription with random hexamers. An immunoSEQ multiplex PCR generated amplified TCR beta CDR3 products spanning 54 Vbeta and 13 Jbeta. MiXCR, applied by TCRdb to the immunoSEQ multiplex PCR reads, yields one record per CDR3 protein. The table lists some 180,000 distinct CDR3 sequences, about 95% of them singletons, with around 0.11% in the top ten. Sequenced sample: CD4+ T cells from PBMCs. The TCR sequence derives from a human donor in good health.

The CDR3 here is CASSSLRDRYYGYTF. The CDR3 bases are TGTGCCAGCAGCTCACTCCGGGACCGCTACTATGGCTACACCTTC. The chain is built from TRBV7-8 and TRBJ1-2, with a possible D match to TRBD1 (5 bases). Trimming left V 4 bases short and J 3 bases short, with 15 bases between. The CDR3 is made up of 15 amino acids. Germline V gene data show CDR1 as SGHVS and CDR2 as FQNEAQ.